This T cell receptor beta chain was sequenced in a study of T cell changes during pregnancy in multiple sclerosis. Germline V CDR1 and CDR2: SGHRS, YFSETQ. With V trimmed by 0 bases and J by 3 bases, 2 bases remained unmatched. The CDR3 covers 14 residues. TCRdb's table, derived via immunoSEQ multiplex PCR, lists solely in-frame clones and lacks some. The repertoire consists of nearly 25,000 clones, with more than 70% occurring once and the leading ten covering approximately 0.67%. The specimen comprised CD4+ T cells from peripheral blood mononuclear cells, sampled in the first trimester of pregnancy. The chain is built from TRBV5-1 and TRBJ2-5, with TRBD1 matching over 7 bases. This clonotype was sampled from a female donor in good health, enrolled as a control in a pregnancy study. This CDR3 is CASSLGQGKETQYF. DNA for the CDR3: TGCGCCAGCAGCTTGGGACAGGGTAAAGAGACCCAGTACTTC.